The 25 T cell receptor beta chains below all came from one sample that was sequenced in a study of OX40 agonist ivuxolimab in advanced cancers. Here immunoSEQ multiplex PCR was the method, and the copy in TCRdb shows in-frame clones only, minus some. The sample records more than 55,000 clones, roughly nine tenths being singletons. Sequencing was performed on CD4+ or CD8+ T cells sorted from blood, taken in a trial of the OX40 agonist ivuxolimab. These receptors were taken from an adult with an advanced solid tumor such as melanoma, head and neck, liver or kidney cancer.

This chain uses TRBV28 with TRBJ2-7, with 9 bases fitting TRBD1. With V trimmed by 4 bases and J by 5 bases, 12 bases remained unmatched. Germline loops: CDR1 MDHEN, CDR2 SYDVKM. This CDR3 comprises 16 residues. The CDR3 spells CASSSRPGQGFHEQYF. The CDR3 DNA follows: TGTGCCAGCAGTTCCCGACCGGGACAGGGTTTCCACGAGCAGTACTTC.

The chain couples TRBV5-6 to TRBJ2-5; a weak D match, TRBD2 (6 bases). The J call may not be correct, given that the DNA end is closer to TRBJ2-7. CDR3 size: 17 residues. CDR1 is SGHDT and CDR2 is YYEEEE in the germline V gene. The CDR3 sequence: CASSPRVEGGPQYEQYF. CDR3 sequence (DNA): TGTGCCAGCAGCCCTCGGGTGGAGGGAGGTCCTCAATACGAGCAGTACTTC.

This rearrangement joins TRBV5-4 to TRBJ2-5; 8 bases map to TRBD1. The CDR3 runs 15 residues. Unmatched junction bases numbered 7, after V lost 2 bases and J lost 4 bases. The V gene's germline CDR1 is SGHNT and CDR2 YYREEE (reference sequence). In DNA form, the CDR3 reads TGTGCCAGCAGCTTCCAGGGGGCCCAGGTAGAGACCCAGTACTTC. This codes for CASSFQGAQVETQYF.

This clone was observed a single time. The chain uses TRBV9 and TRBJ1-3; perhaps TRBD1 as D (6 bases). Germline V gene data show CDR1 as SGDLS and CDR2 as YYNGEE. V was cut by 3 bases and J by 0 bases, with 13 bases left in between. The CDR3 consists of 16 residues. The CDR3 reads CASSALGGLSGNTIYF. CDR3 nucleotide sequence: TGTGCCAGCAGCGCCCTAGGGGGGCTCTCTGGAAACACCATATATTTT.

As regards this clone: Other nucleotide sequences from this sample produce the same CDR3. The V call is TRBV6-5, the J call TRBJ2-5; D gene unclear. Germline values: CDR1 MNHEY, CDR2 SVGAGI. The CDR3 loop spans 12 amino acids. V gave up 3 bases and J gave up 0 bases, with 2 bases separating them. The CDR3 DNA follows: TGTGCCAGCAGTTATGACCAAGAGACCCAGTACTTC. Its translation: CASSYDQETQYF.

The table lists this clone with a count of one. CDR3 in amino acids: CASSLGSSDEQYF. CDR3 nucleotides: TGCGCCAGCAGCTTGGGGAGTTCGGACGAGCAGTACTTC. The V gene is TRBV5-1, the J gene TRBJ2-7; D is undetermined. This CDR3 spans 13 amino acids. CDR1 is SGHRS, CDR2 YFSETQ, per germline. Trimming pared 0 bases from V and 5 bases from J, leaving 9 bases between.

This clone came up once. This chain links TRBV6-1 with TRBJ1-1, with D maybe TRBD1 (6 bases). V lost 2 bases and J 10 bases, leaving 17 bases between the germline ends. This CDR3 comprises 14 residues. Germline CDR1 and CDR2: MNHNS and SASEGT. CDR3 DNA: TGTGCCAGCAGTGAAATGTTAGGGACCAGGGGAGCTTTCTTT. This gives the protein CASSEMLGTRGAFF.

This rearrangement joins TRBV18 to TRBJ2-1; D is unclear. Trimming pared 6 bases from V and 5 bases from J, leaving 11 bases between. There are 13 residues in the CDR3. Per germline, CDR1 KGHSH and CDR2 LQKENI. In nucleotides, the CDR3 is TGTGCCAGCTCCGACCAGACCGACAATGAGCAGTTCTTC. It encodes CASSDQTDNEQFF.

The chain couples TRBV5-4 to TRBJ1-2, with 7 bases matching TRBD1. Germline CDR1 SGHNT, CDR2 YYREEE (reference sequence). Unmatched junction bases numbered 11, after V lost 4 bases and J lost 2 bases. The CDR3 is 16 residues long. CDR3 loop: CASSQVGDSPNYGYTF. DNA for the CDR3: TGTGCCAGCAGCCAAGTTGGGGACAGTCCCAACTATGGCTACACCTTC.

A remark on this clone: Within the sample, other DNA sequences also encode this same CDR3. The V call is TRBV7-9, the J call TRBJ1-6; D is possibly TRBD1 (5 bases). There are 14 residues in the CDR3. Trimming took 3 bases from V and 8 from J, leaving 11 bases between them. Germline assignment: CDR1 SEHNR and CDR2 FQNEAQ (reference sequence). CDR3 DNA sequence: TGTGCCAGCAGCTTCCGGGGGACGGATTCACCCCTCCACTTT. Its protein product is CASSFRGTDSPLHF.

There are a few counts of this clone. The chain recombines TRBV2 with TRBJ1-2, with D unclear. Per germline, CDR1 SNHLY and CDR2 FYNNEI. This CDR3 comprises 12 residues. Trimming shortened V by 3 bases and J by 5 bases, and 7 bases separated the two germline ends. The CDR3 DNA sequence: TGTGCCAGCAGTGAGATCGGGTATGGCTACACCTTC. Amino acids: CASSEIGYGYTF.

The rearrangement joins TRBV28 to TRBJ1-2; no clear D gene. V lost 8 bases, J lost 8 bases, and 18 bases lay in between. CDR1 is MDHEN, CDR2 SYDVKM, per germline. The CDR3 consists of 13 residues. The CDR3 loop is CASRPPGIQGYTF. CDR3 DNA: TGTGCCAGCCGGCCTCCGGGAATTCAGGGCTACACCTTC.

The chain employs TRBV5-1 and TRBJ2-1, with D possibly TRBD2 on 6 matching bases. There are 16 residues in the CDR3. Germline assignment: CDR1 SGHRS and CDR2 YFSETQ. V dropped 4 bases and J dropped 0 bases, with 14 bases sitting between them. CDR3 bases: TGCGCCAGCAGCAAGATAGCGGAAAGCTCCTACAATGAGCAGTTCTTC. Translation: CASSKIAESSYNEQFF.

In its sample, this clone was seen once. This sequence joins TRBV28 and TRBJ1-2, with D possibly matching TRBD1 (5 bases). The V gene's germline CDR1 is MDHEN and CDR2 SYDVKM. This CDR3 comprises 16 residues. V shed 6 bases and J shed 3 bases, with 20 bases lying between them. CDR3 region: CASSQDSRVDDYGYTF. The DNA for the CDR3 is TGTGCCAGCAGCCAAGATAGCAGGGTGGATGACTATGGCTACACCTTC.

CDR3 amino acids: CASSLLNQPQHF. CDR3 sequence (DNA): TGTGCCAGCAGTTTACTGAATCAGCCCCAGCATTTT. The chain couples TRBV28 to TRBJ1-5, with D hard to call. The length of the CDR3 is 12 residues. The V gene's germline CDR1 is MDHEN and CDR2 SYDVKM. Trimming removed 2 bases from V and 4 bases from J, with 3 bases in between.

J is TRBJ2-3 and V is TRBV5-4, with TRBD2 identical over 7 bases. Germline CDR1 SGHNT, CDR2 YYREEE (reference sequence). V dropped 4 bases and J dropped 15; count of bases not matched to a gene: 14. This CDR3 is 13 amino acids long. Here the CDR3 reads CASSEGGGRGFYF. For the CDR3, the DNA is TGTGCCAGCAGCGAAGGAGGCGGGAGAGGGTTTTATTTT.

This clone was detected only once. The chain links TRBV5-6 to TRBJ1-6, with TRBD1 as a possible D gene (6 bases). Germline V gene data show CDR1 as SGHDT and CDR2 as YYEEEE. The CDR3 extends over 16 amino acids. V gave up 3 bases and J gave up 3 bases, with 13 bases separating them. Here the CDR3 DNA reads TGTGCCAGCAGCTCGCCCTACAGGGTCTATAATTCACCCCTCCACTTT. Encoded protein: CASSSPYRVYNSPLHF. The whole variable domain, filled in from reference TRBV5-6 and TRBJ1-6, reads DAGVTQSPTHLIKTRGQQVTLRCSPKSGHDTVSWYQQALGQGPQFIFQYYEEEERQRGNFPDRFSGHQFPNYSSELNVNALLLGDSALYLCASSSPYRVYNSPLHFGNGTRLTVT.

In DNA, the CDR3 is TGTGCCAGCAGCTTTCTGGGCGGCGGAGTCTCCTACAATGAGCAGTTCTTC. This sequence encodes CASSFLGGGVSYNEQFF. The gene calls are TRBV11-3 and TRBJ2-1; D not resolved. Germline values: CDR1 SGHNT, CDR2 YENEEA. CDR3 length equals 17 residues. The V gene lost 3 bases and the J gene lost 0 bases, with 15 bases spanning the gap.

The CDR3 nucleotides are TGTGCCAGTAGTATAGACAGGGGCGGGGAGACCCAGTACTTC. This gives the protein CASSIDRGGETQYF. The genes are TRBV19 and TRBJ2-5; weak D call: TRBD1 (6 bases). V was cut by 0 bases and J by 5 bases, with 10 bases left in between. The CDR3 runs 14 residues. Germline V gives CDR1 LNHDA, CDR2 SQIVND (reference sequence).

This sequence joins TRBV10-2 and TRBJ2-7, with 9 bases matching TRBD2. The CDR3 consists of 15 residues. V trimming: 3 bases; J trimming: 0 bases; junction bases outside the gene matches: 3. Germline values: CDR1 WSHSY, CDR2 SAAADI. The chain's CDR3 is CASSDAGGSSYEQYF. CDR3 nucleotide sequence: TGCGCCAGCAGTGATGCGGGAGGGAGCTCCTACGAGCAGTACTTC.

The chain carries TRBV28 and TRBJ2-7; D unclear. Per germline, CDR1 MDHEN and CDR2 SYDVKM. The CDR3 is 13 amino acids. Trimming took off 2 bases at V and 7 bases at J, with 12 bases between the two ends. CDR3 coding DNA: TGTGCCAGCAGTTTAAGGTCACCCGGGGAGCAGTACTTC. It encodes CASSLRSPGEQYF.

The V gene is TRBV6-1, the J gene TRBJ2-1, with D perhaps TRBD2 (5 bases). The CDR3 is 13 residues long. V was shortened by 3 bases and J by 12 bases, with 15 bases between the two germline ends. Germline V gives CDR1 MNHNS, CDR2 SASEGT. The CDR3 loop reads CASSERAEKRQFF. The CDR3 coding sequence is TGTGCCAGCAGTGAGAGGGCCGAAAAAAGGCAGTTCTTC.

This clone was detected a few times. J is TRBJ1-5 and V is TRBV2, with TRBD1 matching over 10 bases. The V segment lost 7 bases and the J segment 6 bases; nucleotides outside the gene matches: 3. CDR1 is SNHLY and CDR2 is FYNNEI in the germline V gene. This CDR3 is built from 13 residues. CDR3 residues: CASTGDRGQPQHF. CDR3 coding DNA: TGTGCCAGCACTGGGGACAGGGGTCAGCCCCAGCATTTT.

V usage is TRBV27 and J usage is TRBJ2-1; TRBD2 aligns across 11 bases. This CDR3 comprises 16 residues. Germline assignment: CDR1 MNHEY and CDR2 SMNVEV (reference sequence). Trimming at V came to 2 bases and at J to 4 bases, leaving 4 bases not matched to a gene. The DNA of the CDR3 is TGTGCCAGCAGTTTAAGTAGCGGGGGGGTATACAATGAGCAGTTCTTC. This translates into CASSLSSGGVYNEQFF.

The CDR3 DNA reads as TGTGCCACCAAAATGGGGGGCCAAGAGACCCAGTACTTC. Translating gives CATKMGGQETQYF. V gene TRBV10-3 combines with J gene TRBJ2-5; D possibly corresponds to TRBD2 (6 bases). Germline lookup yields CDR1 ENHRY and CDR2 SYGVKD. The CDR3 runs to 13 residues. Trimming cost V 10 bases and J 1 base, with 13 bases left between them.